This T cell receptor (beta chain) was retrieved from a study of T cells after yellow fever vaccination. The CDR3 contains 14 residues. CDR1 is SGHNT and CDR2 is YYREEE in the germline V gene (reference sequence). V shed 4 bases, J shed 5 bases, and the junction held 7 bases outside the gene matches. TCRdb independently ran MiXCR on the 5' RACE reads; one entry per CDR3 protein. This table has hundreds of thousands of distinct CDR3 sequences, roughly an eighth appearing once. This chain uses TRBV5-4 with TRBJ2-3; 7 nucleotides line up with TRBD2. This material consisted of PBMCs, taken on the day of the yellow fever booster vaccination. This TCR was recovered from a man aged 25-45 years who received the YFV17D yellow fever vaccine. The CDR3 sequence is CASSKRLAGDTQYF. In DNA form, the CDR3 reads TGTGCCAGCAGCAAGAGACTAGCAGGAGATACGCAGTATTTT.